The subject of this entry is one T cell receptor (beta chain). This entry is derived from a study of blood T cell repertoires in COVID-19. Looking at the study overall: The origin of the acute and convalescent COVID-19 samples was the United States, Italy and Spain. PBMCs, B-cell-depleted T cells, or T cells provided the cDNA or gDNA that made up the material.

This CDR3 comprises 14 residues. The germline V gene has CDR1 MGHRA and CDR2 YSYEKL. V shed 0 bases and J shed 8 bases, with 12 bases lying between them. During active infection, Seattle patients enrolled and were then monitored through disease. In the authors' workflow: Amplified reference gene primers provided the basis for estimating nucleated cell counts. Profiling relied on immunoSEQ multiplex PCR, and the TCRdb table lists in-frame clones only, not all of them. V and J calls and clone size are given by that table; D and trimming were obtained from the DNA. The sample includes roughly 120,000 clones, roughly 90% of them seen just once.

The sample taken for sequencing was peripheral blood. The receptor's source is a woman aged 55-70 years with COVID-19, enrolled during active disease. The chain links TRBV4-1 to TRBJ2-3; D may be TRBD1 (5 bases). CDR3 sequence: CASSQDRRGGTQYF. The CDR3 region has the DNA TGCGCCAGCAGCCAAGATCGAAGGGGTGGTACGCAGTATTTT.